This T cell receptor beta chain was captured by sequencing in a study of T cell clones after liver transplantation. Turning to the study itself: Until 12-24 months post-transplant, subjects got standard immunosuppression and no induction.

Findings and limits, study-wide: These preliminary findings come from unstandardized post-transplant sampling times.

Thawed unstimulated PBMCs were FACS-sorted by CD3, CD4 and CD8 into two populations. In the case of this clone: Its antigen is unidentified.

Method: immunoSEQ multiplex PCR; TCRdb's copy keeps in-frame clones and lacks some. The sample carries fewer than 110,000 clones, under 90% recorded once. Source: CD4+ T cells from blood, taken around 44 months after liver transplant. The receptor was derived from a human patient who received a liver transplant. T cells may partly derive from the graft donor.

In nucleotides, the CDR3 is TGTGCCATCAGGACAGTGAACACTGAAGCTTTCTTT. Translating it yields CAIRTVNTEAFF. V is TRBV10-3 and J is TRBJ1-1; perhaps TRBD1 as D (5 bases). V lost 6 bases, J lost 0 bases, and 5 bases lay in between. CDR1 and CDR2 from the germline V gene are ENHRY and SYGVKD. The CDR3 runs to 12 residues.